These 28 T cell receptor beta chains were sequenced from one sample in a study of CD8+ T cells in alopecia areata. In each case, RNA was isolated and then reverse transcribed into cDNA as the sequencing template. Some clones are missing from TCRdb's copy, which holds only in-frame ones; the method was immunoSEQ multiplex PCR. Among 140,000 to 150,000 clones listed, roughly 53% were seen once. Sequencing was performed on CD4+ T cells sorted from blood, taken at week 0. These receptors all stem from a human donor with alopecia areata.

This chain joins TRBV29-1 and TRBJ2-6; 9 bases align to TRBD1. This CDR3 spans 19 amino acids. Per the germline V gene, CDR1 is SQVTM and CDR2 is ANQGSEA. V dropped 1 base and J dropped 1; count of bases not matched to a gene: 11. The CDR3 nucleotides read TGCAGCGTTGAAGGGGTACCGGGACAGGGAACATCTGGGGCCAACGTCCTGACTTTC. Its translation: CSVEGVPGQGTSGANVLTF. Together with reference TRBV29-1 and TRBJ2-6, the CDR3 gives the full variable domain: SAVISQKPSRDICQRGTSLTIQCQVDSQVTMMFWYRQQPGQSLTLIATANQGSEATYESGFVIDKFPISRPNLTFSTLTVSNMSPEDSSIYLCSVEGVPGQGTSGANVLTFGAGSRLTVL.

The V and J genes are TRBV4-1 and TRBJ2-3; possibly TRBD1 for D (6 bases). Trimming cost V 1 base and J 2 bases, with 13 bases left between them. The CDR3 extends over 16 amino acids. The V gene's germline CDR1 is MGHRA and CDR2 YSYEKL. CDR3 DNA: TGCGCCAGCAGCCAAGGATGGACAGAATACACAGATACGCAGTATTTT. This gives the protein CASSQGWTEYTDTQYF.

The chain employs TRBV6-5 and TRBJ1-2, with 7 bases identical to TRBD1. The CDR3 has 14 amino acids. Per germline, CDR1 MNHEY and CDR2 SVGAGI. J was trimmed by 7 bases and V by 2 bases; bases with no gene match: 7. CDR3 in amino acids: CASSYDRDWGGYTF. The CDR3 coding sequence is TGTGCCAGCAGTTACGACAGGGACTGGGGTGGCTACACCTTC.

V and J are TRBV5-1 and TRBJ1-2; maybe TRBD1 (6 bases). The ends were cut back, 4 bases at V and 5 bases at J, with 12 bases in the middle. There are 13 residues in the CDR3. Germline V gene lookup returns CDR1 SGHRS and CDR2 YFSETQ. CDR3 sequence (DNA): TGCGCCAGCAGCGGCGAACAGGGTTATGGCTACACCTTC. Its protein is CASSGEQGYGYTF.

This clone was counted once. The V call is TRBV4-1, the J call TRBJ2-1, with TRBD2 matching 14 bases. This CDR3 spans 15 amino acids. Germline V gene sequence: CDR1 MGHRA, CDR2 YSYEKL. J was trimmed by 8 bases and V by 4 bases; bases with no gene match: 4. CDR3 nucleotide sequence: TGCGCCAGCAGCCTAATGGGACTAGCGGGGGATGAGCAGTTCTTC. Its translation: CASSLMGLAGDEQFF.

This rearrangement joins TRBV27 to TRBJ2-7, with a tentative D call TRBD2 (5 bases). Germline CDR1 reads MNHEY; CDR2 reads SMNVEV (reference sequence). V was clipped by 8 bases and J by 3 bases, with 20 bases between them. CDR3 length: 15 amino acids. DNA of the CDR3: TGTGCCAGCGGAGTATTCGGGTGGGGAGTCTACGAGCAGTACTTC. Its translation: CASGVFGWGVYEQYF.

The rearrangement uses TRBV7-9 and TRBJ1-1; the match to TRBD1 covers 8 bases. V was pared by 3 bases and J by 5 bases, with 5 bases of the junction left unmatched. The CDR3 is 14 amino acids. Germline V gene data show CDR1 as SEHNR and CDR2 as FQNEAQ (reference sequence). The CDR3: CASSFQGAGTEAFF. CDR3 DNA sequence: TGTGCCAGCAGCTTTCAGGGGGCTGGTACTGAAGCTTTCTTT.

The CDR3 protein is CSFELEAGGSTDTQYF. CDR3 nucleotides: TGCAGCTTCGAACTGGAAGCGGGGGGGAGCACAGATACGCAGTATTTT. This sequence joins TRBV29-1 and TRBJ2-3; the match to TRBD2 covers 10 bases. Per germline, CDR1 SQVTM and CDR2 ANQGSEA. This CDR3 comprises 16 residues. V lost 8 bases, J lost 0 bases, and 11 bases stayed unmatched.

The chain combines TRBV29-1 with TRBJ2-2, with 8 nucleotides matching TRBD1. Germline CDR1 reads SQVTM; CDR2 reads ANQGSEA. The CDR3 length is 16 residues. Losses at the gene ends were 5 bases for V and 6 bases for J; bases not matched to a gene: 14. The CDR3 sequence is CSVLGAAGGFAGELFF. In DNA form, the CDR3 reads TGCAGCGTTTTGGGTGCGGCAGGGGGCTTTGCCGGGGAGCTGTTTTTT.

The chain joins TRBV19 to TRBJ1-1, with D tentatively TRBD1 (5 bases). The CDR3 is 13 residues long. Germline V gene data show CDR1 as LNHDA and CDR2 as SQIVND (reference sequence). V gave up 7 bases and J gave up 4 bases, with 13 bases separating them. CDR3 protein: CASNPQGVTEAFF. CDR3 nucleotides: TGTGCCAGTAATCCCCAAGGGGTCACTGAAGCTTTCTTT.

This clone was counted a few times. The V call is TRBV7-9, the J call TRBJ2-1, with D unresolved. Germline assignment: CDR1 SEHNR and CDR2 FQNEAQ (reference sequence). Trimming took off 3 bases at V and 10 bases at J, with 13 bases between the two ends. CDR3 size: 13 residues. For the CDR3, the DNA is TGTGCCAGCAGCTTCACTGGGGTGGGAGAGCAGTTCTTC. Translated: CASSFTGVGEQFF.

V and J are TRBV4-3 and TRBJ1-2; 8 nucleotides match TRBD1. V dropped 4 bases and J dropped 7; count of bases not matched to a gene: 8. The CDR3 consists of 14 residues. Germline V gene lookup returns CDR1 LGHNA and CDR2 YSLEER. The CDR3 region is CASSLEDRVGGYTF. The CDR3 coding sequence is TGCGCCAGCAGCCTCGAGGACAGGGTGGGTGGCTACACCTTC.

V usage is TRBV20-1 and J usage is TRBJ2-1; D is undetermined. CDR3 size: 11 residues. V was clipped by 4 bases and J by 6 bases, with 7 bases between them. Germline V gene sequence: CDR1 DFQATT, CDR2 SNEGSKA (reference sequence). The CDR3 DNA follows: TGCAGTGCTAATTTGTTCAATGAGCAGTTCTTC. This gives the protein CSANLFNEQFF.

The chain couples TRBV19 to TRBJ2-2, with D hard to call. Germline V gene lookup returns CDR1 LNHDA and CDR2 SQIVND (reference sequence). V lost 9 bases and J lost 5, with 10 bases in between. The CDR3 loop spans 12 amino acids. CDR3 loop: CASLRRTGELFF. The DNA of the CDR3 is TGTGCCAGCCTGAGGCGGACCGGGGAGCTGTTTTTT.

This clone was recorded once. The genes are TRBV29-1 and TRBJ1-2; 7 bases map to TRBD1. Trimming at V came to 3 bases and at J to 7 bases, leaving 5 bases not matched to a gene. The CDR3 is 12 amino acids. CDR1 is SQVTM and CDR2 is ANQGSEA in the germline V gene. DNA of the CDR3: TGCAGCGTTGAGGGGGACAGTGGTGGCTACACCTTC. Protein sequence: CSVEGDSGGYTF.

This clone occurred a few times. The chain employs TRBV27 and TRBJ2-7, with D maybe TRBD1 (5 bases). V was pared by 2 bases and J by 5 bases, with 13 bases between. Germline-derived CDR1 and CDR2 are MNHEY and SMNVEV (reference sequence). The length of the CDR3 is 14 residues. The CDR3 DNA sequence: TGTGCCAGCAGTTTACAGGGCAGGGTTGACGAGCAGTACTTC. Translating gives CASSLQGRVDEQYF.

This clone was picked up one time. V is TRBV6-5 and J is TRBJ1-1; maybe TRBD1 (5 bases). CDR1 is MNHEY and CDR2 is SVGAGI in the germline V gene. The V end was cut by 5 bases, the J end by 6 bases, with 16 bases between. This CDR3 is 14 amino acids long. As DNA, the CDR3 is TGTGCCAGCAGTCCTAGGACGGGAGGGGCTGAAGCTTTCTTT. Residues: CASSPRTGGAEAFF.

The chain joins TRBV30 to TRBJ1-2, with D hard to call. V lost 0 bases to trimming and J lost 8 bases, with 7 bases between them. From germline, CDR1 is GTSNPN and CDR2 SVGIG (reference sequence). This CDR3 comprises 11 residues. The CDR3 loop reads CAWSVQLGYTF. CDR3 bases: TGTGCCTGGAGTGTACAACTAGGCTACACCTTC.

This clone was seen more than once but under ten times. CDR3 sequence: CSVDRQGTEAFF. In DNA form, the CDR3 reads TGCAGCGTTGATAGGCAGGGTACTGAAGCTTTCTTT. This chain uses TRBV29-1 with TRBJ1-1; maybe TRBD1 (5 bases). Trimming removed 3 bases from V and 5 bases from J, with 10 bases in between. The CDR3 loop spans 12 amino acids. Looked up from germline, CDR1 is SQVTM and CDR2 is ANQGSEA.

V and J are TRBV11-3 and TRBJ2-6; 8 bases are shared with TRBD1. Germline trimming cut 2 bases from V and 2 bases from J; bases unmatched to any gene: 8. CDR1 and CDR2 (germline): SGHNT, YENEEA. This CDR3 contains 18 residues. CDR3 bases: TGTGCCAGCAGCTTACGCCTACAGGGGGAAGCTGGGGCCAACGTCCTGACTTTC. Translated, it gives CASSLRLQGEAGANVLTF.

The chain recombines TRBV30 with TRBJ2-3, with D tentatively TRBD1 or TRBD2 (6 bases each). V shed 2 bases and J shed 2 bases, with 14 bases lying between them. From germline, CDR1 is GTSNPN and CDR2 SVGIG (reference sequence). The CDR3 consists of 15 residues. In DNA form, the CDR3 reads TGTGCCTGGAGTACGGGGGACACCTACACAGATACGCAGTATTTT. Translation gives CAWSTGDTYTDTQYF.

The rearrangement links TRBV19 to TRBJ1-4, with D possibly being TRBD1 (6 bases). Germline CDR1 is LNHDA and CDR2 is SQIVND (reference sequence). V lost 8 bases and J 0 bases, leaving 19 bases between the germline ends. The CDR3 is 17 amino acids. The CDR3 DNA reads TGTGCCAGTCTTATTGAGGGACACCGAGCAACTAATGAAAAACTGTTTTTT. This gives the protein CASLIEGHRATNEKLFF.

This clone showed up many times. The chain employs TRBV7-9 and TRBJ2-3; D call uncertain. Per germline, CDR1 SEHNR and CDR2 FQNEAQ (reference sequence). CDR3 length: 11 residues. Trimming stripped 1 base from V and 5 bases from J, with 1 base between. Here the CDR3 DNA reads TGTGCCAGCAGCTTAGAAGATACGCAGTATTTT. It encodes CASSLEDTQYF. Variable domain in full (rest from reference TRBV7-9 and TRBJ2-3): DTGVSQNPRHKITKRGQNVTFRCDPISEHNRLYWYRQTLGQGPEFLTYFQNEAQLEKSRLLSDRFSAERPKGSFSTLEIQRTEQGDSAMYLCASSLEDTQYFGPGTRLTVL.

The chain combines TRBV6-5 with TRBJ1-2; no clear D gene. V lost 3 bases and J 4 bases, leaving 12 bases between the germline ends. This CDR3 contains 14 residues. Germline V lookup: CDR1 MNHEY, CDR2 SVGAGI. CDR3 sequence: CASSYASSPYGYTF. CDR3 bases: TGTGCCAGCAGTTATGCCTCCTCGCCCTATGGCTACACCTTC.

V gene TRBV7-2 combines with J gene TRBJ2-1; no clear D gene. Germline values: CDR1 SGHTA, CDR2 FQGNSA. V was cut by 5 bases and J by 4 bases, with 12 bases left in between. This CDR3 is 14 amino acids long. CDR3 coding DNA: TGTGCCAGCAGCCGTTCCGCCTCTTACAATGAGCAGTTCTTC. Amino acids: CASSRSASYNEQFF. Combining the CDR3 with reference TRBV7-2 and TRBJ2-1 gives the whole variable domain GAGVSQSPSNKVTEKGKDVELRCDPISGHTALYWYRQSLGQGLEFLIYFQGNSAPDKSGLPSDRFSAERTGGSVSTLTIQRTQQEDSAVYLCASSRSASYNEQFFGPGTRLTVL.

This clone has just a few counts. The V gene is TRBV7-2, the J gene TRBJ1-4; D perhaps matches TRBD1 (5 bases). Germline lookup yields CDR1 SGHTA and CDR2 FQGNSA. Trimming took 0 bases from V and 0 from J, leaving 8 bases between them. CDR3 length equals 16 residues. The CDR3 region has the DNA TGTGCCAGCAGCTTAGCGGGGCAGGCAACTAATGAAAAACTGTTTTTT. It translates to CASSLAGQATNEKLFF.

The genes are TRBV6-1 and TRBJ2-7; no definite D call. V was trimmed by 1 base and J by 3 bases, leaving 7 bases between them. In germline, CDR1 is MNHNS, CDR2 SASEGT. This CDR3 is 13 amino acids long. The CDR3 nucleotides are TGTGCCAGCAGTGAAGGGGGATTCTACGAGCAGTACTTC. It is translated as CASSEGGFYEQYF.

This clone was detected only a few times. The chain uses TRBV11-1 and TRBJ2-5; D is perhaps TRBD2 (7 bases). The germline gives CDR1 SGHAT, CDR2 FQDESV (reference sequence). Trimming shortened V by 0 bases and J by 5 bases, and 10 bases separated the two germline ends. The CDR3 has 14 amino acids. CDR3 in DNA: TGTGCCAGCAGCTTAGCGGGGGGGCCGGAGACCCAGTACTTC. The encoded protein is CASSLAGGPETQYF. Together with reference TRBV11-1 and TRBJ2-5, the CDR3 gives the full variable domain: EAEVAQSPRYKITEKSQAVAFWCDPISGHATLYWYRQILGQGPELLVQFQDESVVDDSQLPKDRFSAERLKGVDSTLKIQPAELGDSAMYLCASSLAGGPETQYFGPGTRLLVL.